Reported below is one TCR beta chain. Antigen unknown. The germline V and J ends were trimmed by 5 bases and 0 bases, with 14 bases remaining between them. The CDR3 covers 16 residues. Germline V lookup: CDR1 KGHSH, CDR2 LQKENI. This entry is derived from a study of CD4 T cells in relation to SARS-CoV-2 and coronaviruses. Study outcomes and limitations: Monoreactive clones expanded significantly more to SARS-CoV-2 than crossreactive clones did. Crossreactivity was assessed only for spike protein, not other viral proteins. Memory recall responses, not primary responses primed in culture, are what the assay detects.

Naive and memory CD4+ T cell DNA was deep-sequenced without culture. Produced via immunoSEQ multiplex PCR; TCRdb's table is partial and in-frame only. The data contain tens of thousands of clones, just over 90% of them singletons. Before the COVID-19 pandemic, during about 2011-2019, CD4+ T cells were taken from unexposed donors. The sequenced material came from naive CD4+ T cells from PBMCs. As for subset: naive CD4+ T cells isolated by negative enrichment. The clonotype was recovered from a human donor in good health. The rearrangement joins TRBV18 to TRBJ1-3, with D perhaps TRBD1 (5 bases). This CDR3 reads CASSATGPSSGNTIYF. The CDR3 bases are TGTGCCAGCTCAGCCACAGGCCCGAGCTCTGGAAACACCATATATTTT.